These 9 T cell receptor beta chains originate from one sample sequenced in a study of T cells after posttransplantation cyclophosphamide. TCRdb's table, derived via immunoSEQ multiplex PCR, lists solely in-frame clones and lacks some. The top ten hold 8.2% of the sample, which has fewer than 25,000 clones, roughly 90% seen once. Control samples came 1 year after myeloablative marrow transplants with methotrexate plus calcineurin inhibitor. Specimen: PBMCs, collected after an allogeneic stem cell transplant with a calcineurin inhibitor and methotrexate. The receptors derive from a female patient aged 50-60 years who received an allogeneic stem cell transplant from an unrelated donor, was CMV-positive, and had chronic GVHD only. Certain T cells may be donor cells from the graft.

This rearrangement joins TRBV29-1 to TRBJ2-3, with 10 bases matching TRBD2. Germline V gene sequence: CDR1 SQVTM, CDR2 ANQGSEA. V trimming: 7 bases; J trimming: 1 base; junction bases outside the gene matches: 5. The CDR3 spans 14 residues. The CDR3 DNA sequence: TGCAGCGGCTGGCTAGCGGGAGGCACAGATACGCAGTATTTT. This translates into CSGWLAGGTDTQYF.

The rearrangement links TRBV4-1 to TRBJ2-7; tentative D call: TRBD2 (6 bases). Trimming shortened V by 0 bases and J by 1 base, and 13 bases separated the two germline ends. CDR3 length equals 16 residues. The germline V gene encodes CDR1 MGHRA and CDR2 YSYEKL. The DNA for the CDR3 is TGCGCCAGCAGCCAAGATCGGAGACTAGGGTCCTACGAGCAGTACTTC. It is translated as CASSQDRRLGSYEQYF.

This rearrangement joins TRBV9 to TRBJ1-1, with a tentative D call TRBD1 (6 bases). The germline V gene has CDR1 SGDLS and CDR2 YYNGEE. The CDR3 has 16 residues. Trimming cost V 4 bases and J 1 base, with 17 bases left between them. Here the CDR3 DNA reads TGTGCCAGCAGCCATGATTTGAGGACAGCGAACACTGAAGCTTTCTTT. Amino acids: CASSHDLRTANTEAFF.

This clone was counted a single time. The chain joins TRBV27 to TRBJ2-1, with a possible D match to TRBD2 (6 bases). Trimming removed 4 bases at V and 8 bases at J, with 6 bases between. Germline V gene lookup returns CDR1 MNHEY and CDR2 SMNVEV (reference sequence). CDR3 size: 11 residues. CDR3 residues: CASSWGDEQFF. CDR3 sequence (DNA): TGTGCCAGCAGTTGGGGGGATGAGCAGTTCTTC.

V is TRBV19 and J is TRBJ2-7; 7 nucleotides line up with TRBD2. This CDR3 contains 15 residues. V lost 1 base and J lost 3; bases outside the gene matches: 6. Looked up from germline, CDR1 is LNHDA and CDR2 is SQIVND (reference sequence). Here the CDR3 DNA reads TGTGCCAGTAGTATAGCATTTGGGAGGGACTACGAGCAGTACTTC. This gives the protein CASSIAFGRDYEQYF.

The chain recombines TRBV9 with TRBJ2-7, with 9 nucleotides matching TRBD2. CDR1 SGDLS and CDR2 YYNGEE come from the germline V gene. The CDR3 is made up of 17 amino acids. V lost 0 bases, J lost 3 bases, and 10 bases stayed unmatched. The CDR3 DNA reads TGTGCCAGCAGCGTAGGTTCTAGCGGGGCCGCAATCTACGAGCAGTACTTC. The encoded protein is CASSVGSSGAAIYEQYF.

This chain connects TRBV6-6 to TRBJ2-7; 7 bases fit TRBD2. Germline CDR1 and CDR2: MNHNY and SVGAGI (reference sequence). V gave up 8 bases and J gave up 4 bases; unmatched junction bases: 5. The length of the CDR3 is 12 residues. The CDR3, as DNA: TGTGCCAGCGCAGCGGGACGATACGAGCAGTACTTC. This gives the protein CASAAGRYEQYF.

This clone was observed a single time. The V call is TRBV27, the J call TRBJ2-7; 16 positions agree with TRBD2. The V and J ends lost 0 bases and 3 bases, in that order; junction bases with no gene match: 5. CDR1 and CDR2 (germline): MNHEY, SMNVEV (reference sequence). The CDR3 totals 18 residues. This CDR3 is CASSLSGTSGRAIYEQYF. The CDR3 DNA reads TGTGCCAGCAGTTTATCGGGGACTAGCGGGAGGGCCATCTACGAGCAGTACTTC.

The V gene is TRBV28, the J gene TRBJ1-5, with TRBD1 identical over 7 bases. The CDR3 contains 14 residues. From germline, CDR1 is MDHEN and CDR2 SYDVKM. The V and J ends lost 6 bases and 2 bases, in that order; junction bases with no gene match: 4. CDR3 DNA: TGTGCCAGCAGACCCGACAGGGGCAATCAGCCCCAGCATTTT. It codes for CASRPDRGNQPQHF.